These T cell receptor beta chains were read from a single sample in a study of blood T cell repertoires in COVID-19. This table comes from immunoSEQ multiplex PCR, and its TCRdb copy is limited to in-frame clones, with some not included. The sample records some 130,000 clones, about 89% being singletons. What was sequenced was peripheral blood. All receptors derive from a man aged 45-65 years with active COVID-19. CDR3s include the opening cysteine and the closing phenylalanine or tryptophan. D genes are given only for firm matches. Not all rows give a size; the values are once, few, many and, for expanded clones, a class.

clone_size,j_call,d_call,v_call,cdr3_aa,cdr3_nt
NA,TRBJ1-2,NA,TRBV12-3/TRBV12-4,CASSKTRNYGYTF,TGTGCCAGCAGTAAGACTCGAAACTATGGCTACACCTTC
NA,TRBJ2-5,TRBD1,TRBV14,CASRRQGHQETQYF,TGTGCCAGCCGGAGACAGGGGCACCAAGAGACCCAGTACTTC
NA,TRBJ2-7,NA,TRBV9,CASSEGVLRTGQYF,TGTGCCAGCAGCGAGGGGGTCCTAAGGACGGGGCAGTACTTC
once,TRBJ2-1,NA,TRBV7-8,CASSDQGFRSYNEQFF,TGTGCCAGCAGCGACCAGGGGTTTAGGTCCTACAATGAGCAGTTCTTC
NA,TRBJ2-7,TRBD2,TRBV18,CASSPQAGHEQYF,TGTGCCAGCTCACCACAAGCGGGGCACGAGCAGTACTTC
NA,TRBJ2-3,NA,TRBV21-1,CASSNLGWRGGSTDTQYF,TGTGCCAGCAGCAATTTAGGTTGGCGGGGGGGAAGCACAGATACGCAGTATTTT
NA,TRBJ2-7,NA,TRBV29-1,CSVVYAGTYEQYF,TGCAGCGTTGTGTATGCGGGCACCTACGAGCAGTACTTC
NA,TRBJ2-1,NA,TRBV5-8,CASSLGETTSNEQFF,TGTGCCAGCAGCTTGGGGGAGACTACATCGAATGAGCAGTTCTTC
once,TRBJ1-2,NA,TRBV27,CASSRGSGNYGYTF,TGTGCCAGCAGTCGAGGATCAGGGAACTATGGCTACACCTTC
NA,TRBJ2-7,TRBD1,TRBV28,CASSRDRGRNEQYF,TGTGCCAGCAGCCGGGACAGGGGGAGAAACGAGCAGTACTTC
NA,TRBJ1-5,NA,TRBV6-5,CASRRGIHQPQHF,TGTGCCAGCAGAAGGGGTATTCATCAGCCCCAGCATTTT
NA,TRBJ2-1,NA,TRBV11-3,CASSYRSDNEQFF,TGTGCCAGCAGCTACCGCTCGGACAATGAGCAGTTCTTC
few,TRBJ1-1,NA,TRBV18,CASHAGQNTEAFF,TGTGCCAGCCACGCCGGACAGAACACTGAAGCTTTCTTT
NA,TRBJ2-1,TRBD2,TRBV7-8,CASSLARSGVFNEQFF,TGTGCCAGCAGCTTAGCGCGTAGCGGGGTGTTCAATGAGCAGTTCTTC
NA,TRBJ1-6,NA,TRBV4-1,CASSQDLTAGSPLHF,TGCGCCAGCAGCCAAGATTTGACAGCGGGATCACCCCTCCACTTT
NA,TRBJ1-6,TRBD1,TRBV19,CASSISATGVNSPLHF,TGTGCCAGTAGTATCTCAGCGACAGGGGTAAATTCACCCCTCCACTTT
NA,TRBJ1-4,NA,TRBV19,CATKEGGPNEKLFF,TGTGCCACTAAAGAAGGTGGGCCTAATGAAAAACTGTTTTTT